The TCR beta chain described here comes from a study of OX40 agonist ivuxolimab in advanced cancers. Looking at the study overall: The dose-escalation cohort had hepatocellular carcinoma, melanoma, renal cell or head and neck cancer.

This CDR3 has 13 amino acids. V was pared by 0 bases and J by 4 bases, with 5 bases between. CDR1 and CDR2 from the germline V gene are SGDLS and YYNGEE. The protocol was immunoSEQ multiplex PCR, while the TCRdb copy is restricted to in-frame clones and leaves out a portion. Of 48,000 or so clones listed, around 90% were seen once; the top ten hold more than 45%. General observations from the study: Antigen specificity remained undetermined for the expanded peripheral T cells.

No patient had autoimmune disease or received systemic immunosuppression. With baseline, cycle 4 day 1, and cycle 7 day 1 as timepoints, blood was sampled. This clone was detected once. The target antigen is unknown. The TCR comes from an adult with an advanced solid tumor such as melanoma, head and neck, liver or kidney cancer. The specimen comprised CD4+ or CD8+ T cells sorted from blood, sampled in a trial of the OX40 agonist ivuxolimab. The rearrangement uses TRBV9 and TRBJ2-1; D unclear. CDR3 bases: TGTGCCAGCAGCGTAGGCAGATACAATGAGCAGTTCTTC. It translates to CASSVGRYNEQFF. Full variable domain (outside the CDR3, taken from reference TRBV9 and TRBJ2-1): DSGVTQTPKHLITATGQRVTLRCSPRSGDLSVYWYQQSLDQGLQFLIQYYNGEERAKGNILERFSAQQFPDLHSELNLSSLELGDSALYFCASSVGRYNEQFFGPGTRLTVL.